This T cell receptor (beta chain) comes out of a study of blood T cell repertoires in COVID-19. Across the study: Some COVID-19 samples were acute and others convalescent; all came from the United States, Italy and Spain.

Per the original data handling: For nucleated cells, counts were estimated from reference gene primer amplification. Using immunoSEQ multiplex PCR, the repertoire was profiled, and TCRdb retains in-frame clones only, with some absent. V and J calls and clone size come straight from that table; D and trimming were deduced from the DNA. The sample gives about 200,000 clones, around 86% of which show up once; 3% to 3.5% is in the top ten. The TCR comes from a man aged 60 to 75 with acute or convalescent COVID-19. Sequencing was carried out using peripheral blood.

CDR3 loop: CATKQKGAYGYTF. DNA for the CDR3: TGTGCCACTAAACAGAAGGGGGCCTATGGCTACACCTTC. The gene calls are TRBV3-1 (or the pseudogene TRBV3-2) and TRBJ1-2, with 7 nucleotides matching TRBD1. The CDR3 consists of 13 residues. CDR1 and CDR2 (germline): LGHDT, YNNKEL (reference sequence). Losses at the gene ends were 10 bases for V and 4 bases for J; bases not matched to a gene: 9.